Presented here are 8 T cell receptor beta chains from one specimen sequenced in a study of T cell changes during pregnancy in multiple sclerosis (dated by TCRdb to the late 2010s). Library generation was performed with the immunoSEQ multiplex PCR assay. Not all clones reach the TCRdb copy of this immuneACCESS table, which keeps in-frame sequences only. Checked studies attribute under half of the gap to unresolved V genes and leave the rest unexplained. Counted in this sample were more than 65,000 clones; 75% to 90% of them appeared once. The top ten constitute around 3.2% of the sample. This material consisted of peripheral blood, taken before pregnancy. Receptors originate from a female donor with multiple sclerosis, enrolled in a pregnancy study.

CDR3 residues: CASSPWGSGQETQYF. The CDR3 DNA reads as TGCGCCAGCAGCCCCTGGGGTAGCGGCCAAGAGACCCAGTACTTC. The chain couples TRBV4-1 to TRBJ2-5; perhaps TRBD2 as D (6 bases). The CDR3 runs to 15 residues. Trimming took 4 bases from V and 1 from J, leaving 13 bases between them. Per the germline V gene, CDR1 is MGHRA and CDR2 is YSYEKL.

The J gene is TRBJ1-5, the V gene TRBV5-5; perhaps TRBD1 as D (5 bases). The germline gives CDR1 SGHKS, CDR2 YYEKEE (reference sequence). V was pared by 4 bases and J by 7 bases, with 18 bases between. The CDR3 sequence is 15 residues long. CDR3 amino acids: CASSRVGGIGQPQHF. CDR3 bases: TGTGCCAGCAGCCGGGTGGGGGGGATCGGCCAGCCCCAGCATTTT.

V and J are TRBV5-1 and TRBJ2-7; 10 nucleotides align to TRBD1. The CDR3 runs 13 residues. The V gene end was trimmed by 6 bases and the J gene end by 5 bases; junction bases not matched to a gene: 5. Per the germline V gene, CDR1 is SGHRS and CDR2 is YFSETQ. The DNA for the CDR3 is TGCGCCAGCATGCGGACAGGGGGGGACGAGCAGTACTTC. Residues: CASMRTGGDEQYF.

The V gene is TRBV7-8, the J gene TRBJ1-4; TRBD1 might be the D (5 bases). The ends were cut back, 5 bases at V and 5 bases at J, with 15 bases in the middle. Germline V gene data show CDR1 as SGHVS and CDR2 as FQNEAQ. The CDR3 runs 15 residues. CDR3 sequence reads: CASSEKGLWNEKLFF. CDR3 in DNA: TGTGCCAGCAGCGAGAAGGGACTTTGGAATGAAAAACTGTTTTTT.

V gene TRBV7-9 combines with J gene TRBJ2-3; tentative D call: TRBD2 (5 bases). Germline V lookup: CDR1 SEHNR, CDR2 FQNEAQ (reference sequence). V was clipped by 6 bases and J by 4 bases, with 11 bases between them. The CDR3 length is 13 residues. The CDR3: CASRRESPDTQYF. The CDR3 DNA follows: TGTGCCAGCAGACGGGAATCCCCAGATACGCAGTATTTT.

The chain employs TRBV5-4 and TRBJ2-1; TRBD1 aligns across 10 bases. Losses at the gene ends were 0 bases for V and 6 bases for J; bases not matched to a gene: 6. The germline V gene encodes CDR1 SGHNT and CDR2 YYREEE (reference sequence). The CDR3 runs 16 residues. This CDR3 is CASSLDPGQGINEQFF. The CDR3 DNA reads TGTGCCAGCAGCTTGGATCCGGGACAGGGGATCAATGAGCAGTTCTTC. The full variable domain, rest sourced from reference TRBV5-4 and TRBJ2-1, is ETGVTQSPTHLIKTRGQQVTLRCSSQSGHNTVSWYQQALGQGPQFIFQYYREEENGRGNFPPRFSGLQFPNYSSELNVNALELDDSALYLCASSLDPGQGINEQFFGPGTRLTVL.

This chain uses TRBV9 with TRBJ1-1, with D perhaps matching TRBD1 (5 bases). Trimming removed 6 bases at V and 1 base at J, with 13 bases between. The CDR3 is 14 residues long. Germline V gene lookup returns CDR1 SGDLS and CDR2 YYNGEE. The CDR3 sequence: CASTWGLANTEAFF. DNA for the CDR3: TGTGCCAGCACCTGGGGCCTTGCGAACACTGAAGCTTTCTTT. Supplemented by reference TRBV9 and TRBJ1-1, the full variable domain reads DSGVTQTPKHLITATGQRVTLRCSPRSGDLSVYWYQQSLDQGLQFLIQYYNGEERAKGNILERFSAQQFPDLHSELNLSSLELGDSALYFCASTWGLANTEAFFGQGTRLTVV.

The chain employs TRBV30 and TRBJ2-5; weak D call: TRBD2 (5 bases). This CDR3 has 13 residues. CDR1 and CDR2 (germline): GTSNPN, SVGIG (reference sequence). Deletions cut 6 bases from V and 5 bases from J, with 16 bases between. The CDR3 DNA reads as TGTGCCTGTGAGGGCCCCTCGTTGGAGACCCAGTACTTC. This gives the protein CACEGPSLETQYF.